This entry features one T cell receptor (beta chain) sequence. Its antigen remains unidentified. Per-base quality was not reported, and no clone a single base away is much larger than it. High-throughput TCRbeta CDR3 sequencing of frozen genomic DNA was performed by immunoSEQ, including PCR amplification, mapping, bias correction and internal controls. The paper's processing steps were these. Productive rearrangements were retained, and unique TCRbeta sequences were defined by the CDR3 nucleotide sequence together with the V and J gene. For classification of a sequence as donor-reactive, at least 5-fold expansion in CFSE-low cells relative to unstimulated pre-transplant cells and a frequency of at least 0.01% were required. Minimum frequency thresholds were set for each subject based on the unstimulated sample with the lowest template count, ensuring at least 90% detection power. Jensen-Shannon divergence between the top 1000 TCRbeta sequences post- versus pre-transplant served as the measure of repertoire turnover. Changes in detection of donor-reactive sequences were tested with two-sided Fisher's exact tests. The table was pulled from immuneACCESS by TCRdb, which kept in-frame rearrangements only. Such tables lose some clones; where checked, under half of the loss comes from unresolved V genes, and the rest has no known cause. That table gives V, J and clone size, and the DNA gave D and trimming. The sample table shows 6,500 or so clones, and around three quarters are seen once. In total, the top ten clones hold around 33% of the sample.

Thawed unstimulated PBMCs were stained for CD3, CD4 and CD8 and FACS-sorted into CD3+CD4+ and CD3+CD8+ populations. Each of the 8 studied subjects was randomized to immunosuppression withdrawal. Genomic DNA was isolated with the Qiagen DNeasy Blood and Tissue Kit. These data are taken from a study of T cell clones after liver transplantation (dated by TCRdb to the late 2010s). With regard to the full study: ITN030ST, the source of the samples, was a randomized trial that attempted immunosuppression withdrawal within 2 years of liver transplantation. Third party-reactive TCRbeta sequences from pre-transplant MLRs were also identified as an antigen-independent comparator for donor-reactive sequences. The study cohort included 8 liver transplant recipients, of whom 3 were classified as tolerant and 5 as non-tolerant. Blood samples were collected pre-transplant, pre-randomization before withdrawal, and post-randomization after either complete withdrawal or failed withdrawal. Subjects received no induction therapy and standard immunosuppression until randomization at 12-24 months post-transplant. Donor-reactive T cell clones were identified by TCRbeta sequencing following a pre-transplant mixed lymphocyte reaction and were subsequently tracked in post-transplant blood. Three of the eight recipients were HCV-positive; the others were transplanted for non-autoimmune, non-viral indications. Tolerance was defined as complete withdrawal of immunosuppression for at least one year without a rise in liver enzymes beyond twice the upper limit of normal.

General study outcomes and caveats: Since no allograft tissue specimens were available, donor-reactive T cells may have migrated into the graft instead of being deleted. Donor-reactive sequences decreased more than third party-reactive sequences, which suggests partial antigen-specific deletion that was not related to withdrawal success. In two subjects, low numbers of available donor cells limited the measurable donor-reactive repertoire. The conclusions were preliminary, being limited by small, heterogeneous patient numbers and by non-standardized post-transplant time points. Once repertoire turnover was taken into account, donor-reactive detection showed a significant reduction for CD4 in 7 of 8 subjects and for CD8 in 8 of 8. Circulating donor-reactive CD4 TCRbeta sequences fell significantly post-transplant in 5 of 8 subjects, irrespective of tolerance or HCV status.

The TCR originated in a human patient who received a liver transplant. A transplant means some T cells may be of graft donor rather than patient origin. Sequencing used CD8+ T cells from blood, obtained 24 months after liver transplant.

The DNA sequence is given as TGTGCCAGCAGCTTGGAGTGGTCAGCCCTAGAGGAGGAGACCCAGTACTTC. Its product reads: CASSLEWSALEEETQYF. In this chain, TRBV5-6 is recombined with TRBJ2-5, with no reliable assignment of the D segment. Looking up the germline V gene yields CDR1 SGHDT and CDR2 YYEEEE. The CDR3 covers 17 residues, taking in both the cysteine and the phenylalanine. The only DNA kept is the CDR3, 51 bases in frame from the first base. V is clipped by 0 bases and J by 5 bases, and the sequence between their germline boundaries is 20 bases long. Here the CDR3 is joined to the reference TRBV5-6 and TRBJ2-5 genes, and the full variable domain is: DAGVTQSPTHLIKTRGQQVTLRCSPKSGHDTVSWYQQALGQGPQFIFQYYEEEERQRGNFPDRFSGHQFPNYSSELNVNALLLGDSALYLCASSLEWSALEEETQYFGPGTRLLVL.